The T cell receptor beta chain described here comes from a study of blood T cell repertoires in COVID-19. Study background: Italy, Spain and the United States were the sources of the convalescent and acute COVID-19 samples.

V was trimmed by 6 bases and J by 10 bases, leaving 13 bases between them. Germline V gene lookup returns CDR1 DFQATT and CDR2 SNEGSKA (reference sequence). This CDR3 is built from 11 residues. Generated by immunoSEQ multiplex PCR, the TCRdb table keeps only in-frame clones and is missing some. Among about 310,000 clones listed, about nine tenths were seen once. The sequenced sample was peripheral blood. The chain links TRBV20-1 to TRBJ2-1, with D possibly matching TRBD2 (5 bases). The receptor's source is a man between 50 and 59 years old with active or convalescent COVID-19. This chain's CDR3 is CSAAVVAEQFF. The CDR3 nucleotides are TGCAGTGCAGCAGTCGTAGCGGAGCAGTTCTTC.